This TCR beta chain was identified during a study of T-cell memory formation after mild COVID-19. Study-wide results and caveats: Memory sampled before infection contained some responding clones, suggesting cross-reactive memory joined.

Germline trimming cut 4 bases from V and 3 bases from J; bases unmatched to any gene: 4. This CDR3 is built from 15 residues. Germline V CDR1 and CDR2: SGHAT, FQNNGV. Note on this clonotype: Its specificity is not known.

MiXCR, applied by TCRdb to the 5' RACE reads, yields one record per CDR3 protein. The sample contains 350,000 to 450,000 distinct CDR3 sequences, around an eighth of which appear only once. The receptor's source is a man aged 18 to 29 who had mild COVID-19 (a few samples of this study predate the infection). Cell type and time point are not known. V and J are TRBV11-2 and TRBJ2-1; TRBD2 matches 9 bases. The sequencing input was PBMCs or a T cell subset sorted from them (not recorded which). As DNA, the CDR3 is TGTGCCAGCAGCTCGACAGCGGGGGGCTACAATGAGCAGTTCTTC. Its protein is CASSSTAGGYNEQFF. Based on the CDR3 plus reference TRBV11-2 and TRBJ2-1, the full variable domain is EAGVAQSPRYKIIEKRQSVAFWCNPISGHATLYWYQQILGQGPKLLIQFQNNGVVDDSQLPKDRFSAERLKGVDSTLKIQPAKLEDSAVYLCASSSTAGGYNEQFFGPGTRLTVL.